One sample yielded the 4 T cell receptor beta chains listed below, sequenced in a study of blood T cell repertoires in COVID-19. Clones were sequenced by immunoSEQ multiplex PCR, and TCRdb holds only the in-frame ones, with some missing. Of around 300,000 clones in the sample, 85% to 90% were seen once. The sample was PBMCs or T cells enriched from blood (not recorded which). Source of these receptors: a woman younger than 30 who had recovered from COVID-19.

The CDR3 here is CASSAQGSGANVLTF. The CDR3, as DNA: TGTGCCAGCAGTGCTCAGGGCTCTGGGGCCAACGTCCTGACTTTC. This rearrangement joins TRBV2 to TRBJ2-6, with D possibly matching TRBD1 (5 bases). V was shortened by 4 bases and J by 0 bases, with 7 bases between the two germline ends. Germline CDR1 is SNHLY and CDR2 is FYNNEI. This CDR3 spans 15 amino acids. The full variable domain, its missing parts supplied by reference TRBV2 and TRBJ2-6, is EPEVTQTPSHQVTQMGQEVILRCVPISNHLYFYWYRQILGQKVEFLVSFYNNEISEKSEIFDDQFSVERPDGSNFTLKIRSTKLEDSAMYFCASSAQGSGANVLTFGAGSRLTVL.

The chain is built from TRBV7-2 and TRBJ1-3; 7 bases are shared with TRBD1. Germline V gene sequence: CDR1 SGHTA, CDR2 FQGNSA. V was pared by 5 bases and J by 2 bases, with 18 bases of the junction left unmatched. CDR3 length equals 19 residues. CDR3 nucleotide sequence: TGTGCCAGCAGCCCCCGACAGGGAAAGATCTCCCTCCCTGGAAACACCATATATTTT. Its translation is CASSPRQGKISLPGNTIYF.

The chain uses TRBV6-5 and TRBJ1-4; 9 positions match TRBD1. J lost 10 bases, V lost 10 bases, and 7 bases had no gene match. The CDR3 spans 12 residues. Germline values: CDR1 MNHEY, CDR2 SVGAGI. The DNA of the CDR3 is TGTGCCACCGGGGGGACAGGGCGAAAACTGTTTTTT. Amino acids: CATGGTGRKLFF.

The gene calls are TRBV19 and TRBJ1-6; perhaps TRBD1 as D (5 bases). Per germline, CDR1 LNHDA and CDR2 SQIVND (reference sequence). Between the trimmed V and J ends, which lost 6 bases and 10 bases, there was a span of 13 bases. CDR3 size: 13 residues. The CDR3 loop is CASRGPGGSPLHF. The CDR3 nucleotides read TGTGCCAGTAGAGGACCGGGGGGATCACCCCTCCACTTT. The full variable domain, with the rest looked up from reference TRBV19 and TRBJ1-6, is DGGITQSPKYLFRKEGQNVTLSCEQNLNHDAMYWYRQDPGQGLRLIYYSQIVNDFQKGDIAEGYSVSREKKESFPLTVTSAQKNPTAFYLCASRGPGGSPLHFGNGTRLTVT.